The 9 T cell receptor beta chains in this list originate from one sample, sequenced in a study of blood T cell repertoires in COVID-19. Using immunoSEQ multiplex PCR, the repertoire was profiled, and TCRdb retains in-frame clones only, with some absent. The sample lists some 150,000 clones, under 85% seen once, with 1.2% in the top ten. Sample: peripheral blood. The receptor set was obtained from a man in his 60s who had recovered from COVID-19.

The rearrangement links TRBV7-2 to TRBJ1-2; 7 bases are shared with TRBD1. Trimming took 3 bases from V and 5 from J; bases not matched to a gene: 9. CDR3 size: 15 residues. Germline-derived CDR1 and CDR2 are SGHTA and FQGNSA. CDR3 amino acids: CASSFGDRVLYGYTF. DNA of the CDR3: TGTGCCAGCAGCTTCGGGGACAGAGTTTTATATGGCTACACCTTC. The variable domain in full, with the rest retrieved from reference TRBV7-2 and TRBJ1-2, is GAGVSQSPSNKVTEKGKDVELRCDPISGHTALYWYRQSLGQGLEFLIYFQGNSAPDKSGLPSDRFSAERTGGSVSTLTIQRTQQEDSAVYLCASSFGDRVLYGYTFGSGTRLTVV.

This sequence joins TRBV5-1 and TRBJ2-7, with D tentatively TRBD1 (6 bases). The ends were cut back, 3 bases at V and 3 bases at J, with 25 bases in the middle. The germline gives CDR1 SGHRS, CDR2 YFSETQ. CDR3 size: 18 residues. The CDR3 DNA reads as TGCGCCAGCAGCTCCGCTCGCCCGTATCAGGGGCGTAACTACGAGCAGTACTTC. It encodes CASSSARPYQGRNYEQYF.

This clone was found once. The chain couples TRBV20-1 to TRBJ1-2, with 8 bases fitting TRBD1. The CDR3 length is 11 residues. The germline gives CDR1 DFQATT, CDR2 SNEGSKA (reference sequence). With V trimmed by 8 bases and J by 3 bases, 2 bases remained unmatched. Here the CDR3 DNA reads TGCAGTTCACAGGGGGACTATGGCTACACCTTC. Amino acid sequence: CSSQGDYGYTF.

V is TRBV30 and J is TRBJ1-6; D is unclear. This CDR3 has 13 amino acids. V was shortened by 4 bases and J by 9 bases, with 13 bases between the two germline ends. The germline V gene encodes CDR1 GTSNPN and CDR2 SVGIG (reference sequence). The CDR3 spells CAWNGPRGSPLHF. In DNA form, the CDR3 reads TGTGCCTGGAATGGGCCCCGGGGTTCACCCCTCCACTTT.

The genes are TRBV12-1 and TRBJ2-1; the table names TRBD2, a call not compared with the DNA. TRBV12-1 constitutes a pseudogene. CDR3 size: 16 residues. For the CDR3, the DNA is TGTGCCAGCAGCTTTGCTAGCGGGGGCCACTACAATGAGCAGTTCTTC. Protein product: CASSFASGGHYNEQFF.

This sequence joins TRBV6-5 and TRBJ1-1; 7 bases fit TRBD1. Germline values: CDR1 MNHEY, CDR2 SVGAGI. This CDR3 has 14 amino acids. Trimming removed 5 bases from V and 5 bases from J; junction bases left unmatched: 8. CDR3 residues: CASSRTIRGTEAFF. The CDR3, as DNA: TGTGCCAGCAGTCGAACCATCAGGGGGACTGAAGCTTTCTTT.

The chain uses TRBV7-2 and TRBJ1-2; 8 bases line up with TRBD1. The CDR3 loop spans 14 amino acids. Germline values: CDR1 SGHTA, CDR2 FQGNSA. J was trimmed by 8 bases and V by 5 bases; bases with no gene match: 10. The CDR3 is CASSPRTGFWGYTF. CDR3 DNA sequence: TGTGCCAGCAGCCCCCGGACAGGGTTCTGGGGCTACACCTTC.

The J gene is TRBJ2-7, the V gene TRBV30; possibly TRBD2 for D (6 bases). Germline V gene lookup returns CDR1 GTSNPN and CDR2 SVGIG (reference sequence). Trimming took 4 bases from V and 2 from J, leaving 18 bases between them. The CDR3 sequence is 15 residues long. The DNA for the CDR3 is TGTGCCTGGACGATCCCCGGGACTGAAACCTACGAGCAGTACTTC. Its protein product is CAWTIPGTETYEQYF.

The V and J genes are TRBV6-5 and TRBJ2-1; 13 bases fit TRBD2. The CDR3 length is 16 residues. J was trimmed by 5 bases and V by 4 bases; bases with no gene match: 5. CDR1 and CDR2 (germline): MNHEY, SVGAGI. DNA of the CDR3: TGTGCCAGCAGTTTCAGGACTAGCGGGGGCAACAATGAGCAGTTCTTC. Translation: CASSFRTSGGNNEQFF.